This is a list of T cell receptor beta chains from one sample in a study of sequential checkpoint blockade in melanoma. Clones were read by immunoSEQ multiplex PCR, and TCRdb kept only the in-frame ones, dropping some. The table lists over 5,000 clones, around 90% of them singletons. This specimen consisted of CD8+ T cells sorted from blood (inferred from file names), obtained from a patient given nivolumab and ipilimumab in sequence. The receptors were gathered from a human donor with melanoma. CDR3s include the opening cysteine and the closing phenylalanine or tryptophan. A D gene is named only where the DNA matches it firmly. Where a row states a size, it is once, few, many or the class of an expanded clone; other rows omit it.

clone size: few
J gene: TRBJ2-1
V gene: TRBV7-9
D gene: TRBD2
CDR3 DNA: TGTGCCAGCAGACCAATAGCGGGGCAGGGTTACAATGAGCAGTTCTTC
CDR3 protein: CASRPIAGQGYNEQFF

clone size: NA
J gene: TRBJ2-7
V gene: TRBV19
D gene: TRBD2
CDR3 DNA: TGTGCCAGTAGTGCCAGACTAGCGGGAGGGCCTACGTCCTACGAGCAGTACTTC
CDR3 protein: CASSARLAGGPTSYEQYF

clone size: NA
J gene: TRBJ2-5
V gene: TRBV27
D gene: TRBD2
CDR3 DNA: TGTGCCAGCAGTTTTGGCCCCGCGGGGGCCCAGTACTTC
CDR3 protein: CASSFGPAGAQYF

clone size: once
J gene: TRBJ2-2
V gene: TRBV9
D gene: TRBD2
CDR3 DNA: TGTGCCAGCAGCGTAGCCGGGAGGGCCCCCGGGGAGCTGTTTTTT
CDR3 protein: CASSVAGRAPGELFF

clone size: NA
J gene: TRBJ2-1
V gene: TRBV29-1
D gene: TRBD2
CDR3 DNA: TGCAGCGTTCGGGGGGGACTAGCTTACAATGAGCAGTTCTTC
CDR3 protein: CSVRGGLAYNEQFF

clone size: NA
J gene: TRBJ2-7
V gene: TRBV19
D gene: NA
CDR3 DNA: TGTGCCAGTACCGCAGGTACCACCTACGAGCAGTACTTC
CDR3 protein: CASTAGTTYEQYF

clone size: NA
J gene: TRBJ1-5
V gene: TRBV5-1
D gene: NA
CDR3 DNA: TGCGCCAGCAGCTTGGTGCCAGTGGACAGTTATAGCAATCAGCCCCAGCATTTT
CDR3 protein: CASSLVPVDSYSNQPQHF

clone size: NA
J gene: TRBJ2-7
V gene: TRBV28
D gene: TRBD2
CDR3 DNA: TGTGCCAGCAGCCGCCCACTAGCGCTAAGCTCCTACGAGCAGTACTTC
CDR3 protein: CASSRPLALSSYEQYF

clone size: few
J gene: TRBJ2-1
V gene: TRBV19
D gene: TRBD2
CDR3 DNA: TGTGCCAGTAGGCGGACTAGCGGGGCCTACAATGAGCAGTTCTTC
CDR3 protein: CASRRTSGAYNEQFF

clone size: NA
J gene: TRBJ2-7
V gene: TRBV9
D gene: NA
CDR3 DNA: TGTGCCAGCAGCGTAGAGGGGGAGCTATACGAGCAGTACTTC
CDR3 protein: CASSVEGELYEQYF

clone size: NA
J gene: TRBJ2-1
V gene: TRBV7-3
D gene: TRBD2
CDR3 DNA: TGTGCCAGCAGCGGGACTAGCGGGAGCGGTGAGCAGTTCTTC
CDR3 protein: CASSGTSGSGEQFF

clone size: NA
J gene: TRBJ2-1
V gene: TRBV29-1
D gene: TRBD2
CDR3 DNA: TGCAGCGTTGTTGCGGGAGCCGGCAATGAGCAGTTCTTC
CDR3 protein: CSVVAGAGNEQFF

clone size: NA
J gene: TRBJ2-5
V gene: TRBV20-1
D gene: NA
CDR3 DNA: TGCAGTGCTCCCCGCGCGTGGGAGCAGTACTTC
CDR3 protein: CSAPRAWEQYF

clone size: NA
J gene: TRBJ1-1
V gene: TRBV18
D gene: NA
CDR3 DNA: TGTGCCAGCTCAGCAGGGGTGACTGAAGCTTTCTTT
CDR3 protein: CASSAGVTEAFF

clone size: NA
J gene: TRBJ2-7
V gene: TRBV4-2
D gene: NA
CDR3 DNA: TGTGCCAGCAGCCAAGCTACAGAGGGCTACGAGCAGTACTTC
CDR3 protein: CASSQATEGYEQYF

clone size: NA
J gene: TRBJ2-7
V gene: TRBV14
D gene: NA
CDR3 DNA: TGTGCCAGCAGCCAAGAGGCGGCCAGCTCCTACGAGCAGTACTTC
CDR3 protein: CASSQEAASSYEQYF

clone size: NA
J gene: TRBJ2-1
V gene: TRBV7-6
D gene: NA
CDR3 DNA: TGTGCCAGCAGCCAACTACGGAATGAGCAGTTCTTC
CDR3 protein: CASSQLRNEQFF

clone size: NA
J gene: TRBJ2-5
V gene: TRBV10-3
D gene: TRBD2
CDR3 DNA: TGTGCCATCAGTGAGTCGCTCGGCGGGGGGGGAGAGACCCAGTACTTC
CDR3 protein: CAISESLGGGGETQYF

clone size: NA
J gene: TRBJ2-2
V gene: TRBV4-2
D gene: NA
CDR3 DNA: TGTGCCAGCAGCCCGACAGACACCGGGGAGCTGTTTTTT
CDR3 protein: CASSPTDTGELFF

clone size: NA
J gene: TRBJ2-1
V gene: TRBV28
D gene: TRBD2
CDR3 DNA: TGTGCCAGCAGTTTTAGTCCAGCGGGAAGCAATGAGCAGTTCTTC
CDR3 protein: CASSFSPAGSNEQFF

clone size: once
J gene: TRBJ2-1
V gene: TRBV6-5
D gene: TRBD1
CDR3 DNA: TGTGCCAGCAGTTCAACAGGGGGGTCCTACAATGAGCAGTTCTTC
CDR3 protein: CASSSTGGSYNEQFF

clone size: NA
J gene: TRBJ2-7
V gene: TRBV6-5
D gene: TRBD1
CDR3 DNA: TGTGCCAGCAGTCATCGACAGGGCTACGAGCAGTACTTC
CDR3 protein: CASSHRQGYEQYF

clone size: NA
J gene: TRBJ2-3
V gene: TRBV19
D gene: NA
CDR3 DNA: TGTGCCAGTACCCCGCGCGTCGTGACAGGGGAGGGCCAGGCAGATACGCAGTATTTT
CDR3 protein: CASTPRVVTGEGQADTQYF

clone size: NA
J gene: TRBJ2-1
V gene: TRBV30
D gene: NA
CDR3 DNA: TGTGCCTGGAGTAAAGAACAGGGTGATGAGCAGTTCTTC
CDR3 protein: CAWSKEQGDEQFF

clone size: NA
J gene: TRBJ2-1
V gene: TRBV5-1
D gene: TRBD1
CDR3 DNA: TGCGCCAGCAGCTTGGGGGGACAGGGATCCTACAATGAGCAGTTCTTC
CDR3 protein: CASSLGGQGSYNEQFF

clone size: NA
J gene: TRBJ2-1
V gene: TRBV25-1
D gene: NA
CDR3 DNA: TGTGCCAGCAGTGAGGTTGATCAACTTGAGCAGTTCTTC
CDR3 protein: CASSEVDQLEQFF

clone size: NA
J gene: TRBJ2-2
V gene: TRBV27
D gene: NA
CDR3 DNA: TGTGCCAGCAGTTTGTGGGGGGCCGGGGAGCTGTTTTTT
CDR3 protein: CASSLWGAGELFF

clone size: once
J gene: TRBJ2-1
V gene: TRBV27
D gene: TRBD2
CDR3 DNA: TGTGCCAGCAGACTAGCGGGGGCCTACAATGAGCAGTTCTTC
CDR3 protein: CASRLAGAYNEQFF

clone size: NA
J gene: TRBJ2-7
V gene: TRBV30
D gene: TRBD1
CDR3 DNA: TGTGCCTGGAGGGGGACAGCTGGTCCGGAGCAGTACTTC
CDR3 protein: CAWRGTAGPEQYF

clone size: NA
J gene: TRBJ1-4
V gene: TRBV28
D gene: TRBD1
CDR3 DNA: TGTGCCACCGACTCCGAGGACAGGGGTTTCAGGAGTGGAAAACTGTTTTTT
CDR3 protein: CATDSEDRGFRSGKLFF

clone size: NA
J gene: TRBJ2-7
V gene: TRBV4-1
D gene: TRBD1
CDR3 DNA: TGCGCCAGCAGCCGAGCGACAGGGACCCACGAGCAGTACTTC
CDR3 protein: CASSRATGTHEQYF

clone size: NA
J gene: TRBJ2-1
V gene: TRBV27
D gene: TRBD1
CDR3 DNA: TGTGCCAGCAGTTTGGACAGGGTTTACAATGAGCAGTTCTTC
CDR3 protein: CASSLDRVYNEQFF

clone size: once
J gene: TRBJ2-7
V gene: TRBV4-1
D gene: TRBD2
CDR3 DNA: TGCGCCAGCAGCCAAGGGACTAGCGGCTACGAGCAGTACTTC
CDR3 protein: CASSQGTSGYEQYF

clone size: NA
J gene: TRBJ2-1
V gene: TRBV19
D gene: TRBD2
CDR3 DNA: TGTGCCAGTAGTGCCGGGACTAGCGGTTACAATGAGCAGTTCTTC
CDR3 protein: CASSAGTSGYNEQFF

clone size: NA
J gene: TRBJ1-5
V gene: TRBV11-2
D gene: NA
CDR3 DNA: TGTGCCAGCAGCTCAGGTAATCAGCCCCAGCATTTT
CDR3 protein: CASSSGNQPQHF

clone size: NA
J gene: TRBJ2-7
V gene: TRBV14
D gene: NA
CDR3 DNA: TGTGCCAGCAGCCAAGACTCCAGCTGGGCCTACGAGCAGTACTTC
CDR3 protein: CASSQDSSWAYEQYF

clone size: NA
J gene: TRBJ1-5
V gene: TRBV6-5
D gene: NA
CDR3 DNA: TGTGCCAGCAGCCCCGGGAGGGTTGGTCAGCCCCAGCATTTT
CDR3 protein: CASSPGRVGQPQHF

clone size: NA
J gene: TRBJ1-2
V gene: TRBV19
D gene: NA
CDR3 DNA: TGTGCCAGTAGTATATCGGCTAACTATGGCTACACCTTC
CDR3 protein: CASSISANYGYTF

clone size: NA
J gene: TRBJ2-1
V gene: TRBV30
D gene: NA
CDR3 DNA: TGTGCCTGGAGTGTGGGAGCACAAGGGAGGAATGAGCAGTTCTTC
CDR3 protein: CAWSVGAQGRNEQFF

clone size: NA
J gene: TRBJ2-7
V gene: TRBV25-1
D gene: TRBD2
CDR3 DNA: TGTGCCAGCACTAGCGGTTGGCTCTACGAGCAGTACTTC
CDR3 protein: CASTSGWLYEQYF

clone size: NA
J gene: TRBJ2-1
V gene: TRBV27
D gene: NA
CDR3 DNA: TGTGCCAGCAGTTTGGGACTTGGGTATGAGCAGTTCTTC
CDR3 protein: CASSLGLGYEQFF

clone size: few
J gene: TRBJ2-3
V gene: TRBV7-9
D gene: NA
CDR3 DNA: TGTGCCAGCAGCCCACCTAGCGTTAGCACAGATACGCAGTATTTT
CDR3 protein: CASSPPSVSTDTQYF

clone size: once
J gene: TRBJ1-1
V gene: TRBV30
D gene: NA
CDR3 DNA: TGTGCCTGGTACGGGGTGGGGGGGCGAGTGAACACTGAAGCTTTCTTT
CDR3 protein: CAWYGVGGRVNTEAFF

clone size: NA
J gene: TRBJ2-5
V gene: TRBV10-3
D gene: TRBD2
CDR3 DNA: TGTGCCACGGGTCCGGGCGGGGGGACCCAAGAGACCCAGTACTTC
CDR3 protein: CATGPGGGTQETQYF

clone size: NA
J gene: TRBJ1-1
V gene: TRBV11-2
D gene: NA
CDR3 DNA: TGTGCCAGCAGCTTCAGGGGTTATACTGAAGCTTTCTTT
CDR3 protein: CASSFRGYTEAFF

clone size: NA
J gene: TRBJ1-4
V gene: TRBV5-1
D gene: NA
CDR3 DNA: TGCGCCAGCAGCTTTGATCGTGGGAGTGAAAAACTGTTTTTT
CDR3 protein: CASSFDRGSEKLFF

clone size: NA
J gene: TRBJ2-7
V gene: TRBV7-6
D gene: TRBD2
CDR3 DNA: TGTGCCAGCAGCTTAGGTAGCGGGAGGGCCGGCGAGCAGTACTTC
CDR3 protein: CASSLGSGRAGEQYF

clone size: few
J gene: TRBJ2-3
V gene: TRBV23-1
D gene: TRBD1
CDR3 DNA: TGCGCCAGCAGTCAGTGGGACAGGACTAGCACAGATACGCAGTATTTT
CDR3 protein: CASSQWDRTSTDTQYF